The T cell receptor beta chain described here comes from a study of T cell responses to AZD1222 COVID-19 vaccine. Study context: Analyses pooled second doses at about 4 or about 12 weeks.

V was cut by 5 bases and J by 5 bases, with 10 bases left in between. The CDR3 runs 12 residues. Germline V gives CDR1 GTSNPN, CDR2 SVGIG (reference sequence). Study-level findings and limits: Across the whole spike, CD4 TCRs peaked at regions 160-218 and 743-854. It should be noted that donors were predominantly white British and more often female, and clonal diversity was possibly underestimated.

Assay used: immunoSEQ multiplex PCR; TCRdb lists only in-frame clones, some missing. The table lists 160,000 or so clones, approximately 91% of them singletons. About this clone: Its antigen is not known.

This material consisted of peripheral blood, taken on day 0 of AZD1222 vaccination. This sequence was found in an adult in good health. The chain links TRBV30 to TRBJ2-1; no reliable D call. Here the CDR3 reads CAWSSPNNEQFF. In DNA form, the CDR3 reads TGTGCCTGGTCGAGCCCAAACAATGAGCAGTTCTTC.